Listed here is a single T cell receptor (beta chain). CDR1 and CDR2 from the germline V gene are LNHDA and SQIVND (reference sequence). CDR3 size: 15 residues. Trimming stripped 3 bases from V and 1 base from J, with 9 bases between. The entry originates in a study of control samples from healthy donors and cancer patients. Generated by immunoSEQ multiplex PCR, the TCRdb table keeps only in-frame clones and is missing some. The table shows 170,000 or so clones, with 90% occurring only once. The sequenced sample was blood. The rearrangement joins TRBV19 to TRBJ1-4; no clear D. The receptor was isolated from a woman in her 50s in good health. Written as DNA, the CDR3 is TGTGCCAGTAGTATTCCGCCGGGAACTAATGAAAAACTGTTTTTT. Its protein is CASSIPPGTNEKLFF.